This T cell receptor beta chain was sequenced for a study of shared clonotypes between healthy human individuals. Genomic DNA of each subset was evenly split across several immunoSEQ plates. Clones were sequenced by immunoSEQ multiplex PCR, and TCRdb holds only the in-frame ones, with some missing. The data show about 640,000 clones, about two thirds seen once. V was clipped by 5 bases and J by 1 base, with 11 bases between them. The CDR3 runs to 14 residues. Looked up from germline, CDR1 is SGHAT and CDR2 is FQNNGV. All donors qualified as healthy HIV-negative adults and had experienced no recent acute infections or vaccinations.

The sequencing input was memory CD4+ T cells sorted from blood. Documented subset: CD45RA-negative fraction. V and J are TRBV11-2 and TRBJ2-5; weak D call: TRBD1 (6 bases). This sequence was found in a woman in her twenties or thirties in good health. The CDR3, as DNA: TGTGCCAGCAGCGTGGGACATAGCCAAGAGACCCAGTACTTC. Amino acid sequence: CASSVGHSQETQYF.